Below, 13 T cell receptor beta chains from the same sample are listed, as sequenced in a study of shared clonotypes between healthy human individuals. TCRdb's table, derived via immunoSEQ multiplex PCR, lists solely in-frame clones and lacks some. The table records 2,500,000 or so clones, more than 80% of them present only once. The sample comprised naive CD4+ T cells sorted from blood. Described subset: CD45RA+ positively selected. These receptors came from a man aged 18 to 35 in good health.

Remarks on this clone: Other DNA sequences in the same sample also yield this CDR3. The rearrangement uses TRBV10-3 and TRBJ2-5; a possible D gene is TRBD1 (6 bases). In germline, CDR1 is ENHRY, CDR2 SYGVKD. The CDR3 extends over 15 amino acids. The V end was cut by 0 bases, the J end by 2 bases, with 10 bases between. The CDR3 sequence is CAISESGGRQETQYF. CDR3 DNA sequence: TGTGCCATCAGTGAGTCAGGGGGAAGACAAGAGACCCAGTACTTC.

V is TRBV18 and J is TRBJ2-5; 9 nucleotides match TRBD1. V dropped 4 bases and J dropped 5; count of bases not matched to a gene: 14. CDR1 is KGHSH and CDR2 is LQKENI in the germline V gene. This CDR3 has 17 amino acids. The CDR3 region is CASSLTPGQGSWETQYF. CDR3 coding DNA: TGTGCCAGCTCACTAACCCCGGGACAGGGCTCCTGGGAGACCCAGTACTTC.

As regards this clone: This same CDR3 is encoded by further DNA sequences in the sample. This chain uses TRBV2 with TRBJ1-1, with unresolved D. The V gene's germline CDR1 is SNHLY and CDR2 FYNNEI. V was trimmed by 3 bases and J by 0 bases, leaving 5 bases between them. The CDR3 is 13 amino acids. CDR3 region: CASSDEVNTEAFF. The CDR3 DNA reads as TGTGCCAGCAGTGATGAAGTGAACACTGAAGCTTTCTTT.

The sample holds one count of this clone. This chain connects TRBV7-2 to TRBJ2-6; 8 positions agree with TRBD1. J lost 0 bases, V lost 2 bases, and 6 bases had no gene match. Germline CDR1 reads SGHTA; CDR2 reads FQGNSA. This CDR3 has 18 amino acids. For the CDR3, the DNA is TGTGCCAGCAGCTTATTCGACAGGGGATTCTCTGGGGCCAACGTCCTGACTTTC. Its protein product is CASSLFDRGFSGANVLTF.

The table lists this clone with a few counts. Other nucleotide sequences in the sample specify the same CDR3. V gene TRBV7-9 combines with J gene TRBJ1-5; TRBD1 is a possible D gene (6 bases). Germline loops: CDR1 SEHNR, CDR2 FQNEAQ (reference sequence). Trimming removed 5 bases from V and 0 bases from J, with 8 bases in between. CDR3 length: 14 residues. This CDR3 is CASSLDSSNQPQHF. CDR3 sequence (DNA): TGTGCCAGCAGCCTGGACAGTAGCAATCAGCCCCAGCATTTT.

Notes on this clone: The junction departs from germline at one end; a sequencing error may be responsible. The V gene is TRBV7-7, the J gene TRBJ1-6; the D is unclear. CDR1 and CDR2 from the germline V gene are SSHAT and FNYEAQ (reference sequence). The CDR3 length is 15 residues. In nucleotides, the CDR3 is TGTGCTAGCAGCTTAGGTTCCCAAGGAAATTCACCCCTCCACTTT. Its translation is CASSLGSQGNSPLHF.

The genes are TRBV19 and TRBJ1-5; D gene uncertain. The germline V and J ends were trimmed by 7 bases and 0 bases, with 19 bases remaining between them. CDR3 size: 17 residues. Germline CDR1 reads LNHDA; CDR2 reads SQIVND (reference sequence). The CDR3 sequence: CASTLLGLGVSNQPQHF. The CDR3 DNA sequence: TGTGCCAGTACCCTCCTGGGCCTCGGAGTTAGCAATCAGCCCCAGCATTTT.

The CDR3 region is CASSHALSGGRQETQYF. Written as DNA, the CDR3 is TGTGCCAGCAGCCACGCCCTTTCGGGGGGTAGGCAAGAGACCCAGTACTTC. J is TRBJ2-5 and V is TRBV2, with 7 bases fitting TRBD2. The CDR3 has 17 amino acids. V lost 6 bases, J lost 2 bases, and 15 bases stayed unmatched. Germline CDR1 reads SNHLY; CDR2 reads FYNNEI.

This chain connects TRBV27 to TRBJ2-7; D not certain. From germline, CDR1 is MNHEY and CDR2 SMNVEV (reference sequence). CDR3 size: 13 residues. V gave up 0 bases and J gave up 6 bases, with 9 bases separating them. The CDR3 loop is CASSLSGPGEQYF. CDR3 nucleotides: TGTGCCAGCAGTTTATCAGGCCCTGGCGAGCAGTACTTC.

The chain has TRBV5-1 and TRBJ1-4; TRBD1 is a possible D gene (5 bases). The length of the CDR3 is 17 residues. The V end was cut by 0 bases, the J end by 8 bases, with 20 bases between. Germline lookup yields CDR1 SGHRS and CDR2 YFSETQ. This CDR3 is CASSLVGTPLSGEKLFF. The CDR3 nucleotides read TGCGCCAGCAGCTTGGTTGGGACGCCCCTCTCAGGGGAAAAACTGTTTTTT. Looking up the rest from reference TRBV5-1 and TRBJ1-4 gives the full variable domain: KAGVTQTPRYLIKTRGQQVTLSCSPISGHRSVSWYQQTPGQGLQFLFEYFSETQRNKGNFPGRFSGRQFSNSRSEMNVSTLELGDSALYLCASSLVGTPLSGEKLFFGSGTQLSVL.

The chain combines TRBV4-2 with TRBJ2-5, with 13 bases lining up with TRBD2. The length of the CDR3 is 16 residues. The V and J ends lost 5 bases and 2 bases, in that order; junction bases with no gene match: 5. Germline CDR1 reads LGHNA; CDR2 reads YNFKEQ. Here the CDR3 reads CASSTGTSGEQETQYF. As DNA, the CDR3 is TGTGCCAGCAGCACCGGGACTAGCGGGGAACAAGAGACCCAGTACTTC.

Here the CDR3 reads CATEAFRGAGELFF. CDR3 in DNA: TGTGCCACCGAGGCTTTCCGGGGAGCCGGGGAGCTGTTTTTT. This chain links TRBV19 with TRBJ2-2; D is possibly TRBD2 (5 bases). Germline-derived CDR1 and CDR2 are LNHDA and SQIVND (reference sequence). The CDR3 has 14 amino acids. Trimming left V 10 bases short and J 6 bases short, with 18 bases between.

The chain links TRBV30 to TRBJ1-4, with 9 bases lining up with TRBD1. This CDR3 has 14 residues. Germline CDR1 reads GTSNPN; CDR2 reads SVGIG (reference sequence). V shed 2 bases and J 6 bases; nucleotides not matched to a gene: 4. Here the CDR3 reads CAWSTGGADEKLFF. DNA of the CDR3: TGTGCCTGGAGTACAGGGGGCGCAGATGAAAAACTGTTTTTT.